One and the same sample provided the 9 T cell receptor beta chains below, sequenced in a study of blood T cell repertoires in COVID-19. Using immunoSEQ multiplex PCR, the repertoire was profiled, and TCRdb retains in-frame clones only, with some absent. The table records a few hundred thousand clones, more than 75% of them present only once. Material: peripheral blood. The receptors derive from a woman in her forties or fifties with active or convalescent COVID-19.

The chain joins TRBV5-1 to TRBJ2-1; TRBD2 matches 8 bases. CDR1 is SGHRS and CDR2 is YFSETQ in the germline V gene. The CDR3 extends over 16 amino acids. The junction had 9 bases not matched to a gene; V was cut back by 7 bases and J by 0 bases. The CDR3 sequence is CASGGVSGSSYNEQFF. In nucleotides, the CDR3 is TGCGCCAGCGGGGGGGTCAGCGGGAGCTCCTACAATGAGCAGTTCTTC.

CDR3 sequence: CAIKGDGNTGELFF. The CDR3 DNA reads as TGTGCCATCAAAGGGGATGGCAACACCGGGGAGCTGTTTTTT. The chain joins TRBV10-3 to TRBJ2-2; tentative D call: TRBD1 (5 bases). The CDR3 is made up of 14 amino acids. Germline V gene data show CDR1 as ENHRY and CDR2 as SYGVKD. V lost 7 bases and J lost 2, with 11 bases in between.

CDR3 sequence: CASSLARTGSYGYTF. CDR3 sequence (DNA): TGTGCCAGCAGCTTAGCCCGGACAGGGTCCTATGGCTACACCTTC. This chain uses TRBV7-8 with TRBJ1-2; TRBD1 aligns across 8 bases. CDR1 SGHVS and CDR2 FQNEAQ come from the germline V gene. J lost 4 bases, V lost 0 bases, and 4 bases had no gene match. The length of the CDR3 is 15 residues.

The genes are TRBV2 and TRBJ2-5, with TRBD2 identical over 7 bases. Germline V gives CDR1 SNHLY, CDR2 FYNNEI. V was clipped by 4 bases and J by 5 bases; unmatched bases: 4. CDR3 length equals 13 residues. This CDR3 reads CASSAMGGETQYF. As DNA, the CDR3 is TGTGCCAGCAGTGCAATGGGAGGGGAGACCCAGTACTTC.

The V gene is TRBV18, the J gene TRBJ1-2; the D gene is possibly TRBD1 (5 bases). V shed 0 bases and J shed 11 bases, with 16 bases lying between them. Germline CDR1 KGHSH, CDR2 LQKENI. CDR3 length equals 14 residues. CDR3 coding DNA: TGTGCCAGCTCACCACCGGAGTGGAGTAGGGGTTACACCTTC. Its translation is CASSPPEWSRGYTF.

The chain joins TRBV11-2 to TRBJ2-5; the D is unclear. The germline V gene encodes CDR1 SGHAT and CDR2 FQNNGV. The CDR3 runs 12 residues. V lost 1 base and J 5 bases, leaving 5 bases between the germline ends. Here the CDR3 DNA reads TGTGCCAGCAGCTTAGTTTCGGAGACCCAGTACTTC. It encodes CASSLVSETQYF.

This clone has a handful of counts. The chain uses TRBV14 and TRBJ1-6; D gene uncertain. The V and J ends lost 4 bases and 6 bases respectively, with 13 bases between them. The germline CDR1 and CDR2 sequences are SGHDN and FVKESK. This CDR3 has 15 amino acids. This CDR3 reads CASSPGTHSNSPLHF. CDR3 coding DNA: TGTGCCAGCAGCCCAGGTACTCACAGTAATTCACCCCTCCACTTT.

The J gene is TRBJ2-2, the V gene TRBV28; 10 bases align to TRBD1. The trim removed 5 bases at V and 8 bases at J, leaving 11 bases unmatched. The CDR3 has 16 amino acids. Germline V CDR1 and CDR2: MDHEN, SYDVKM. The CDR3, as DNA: TGTGCCAGCAGTCTCCGGGACAGGGGATCCAGTGGGGAGCTGTTTTTT. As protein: CASSLRDRGSSGELFF.

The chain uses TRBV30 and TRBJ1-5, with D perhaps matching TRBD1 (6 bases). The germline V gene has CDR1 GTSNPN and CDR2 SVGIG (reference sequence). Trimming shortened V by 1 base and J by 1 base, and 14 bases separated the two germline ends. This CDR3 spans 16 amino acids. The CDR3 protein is CAWSAVRGTSNQPQHF. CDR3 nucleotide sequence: TGTGCCTGGAGTGCAGTCAGGGGAACGAGCAATCAGCCCCAGCATTTT.